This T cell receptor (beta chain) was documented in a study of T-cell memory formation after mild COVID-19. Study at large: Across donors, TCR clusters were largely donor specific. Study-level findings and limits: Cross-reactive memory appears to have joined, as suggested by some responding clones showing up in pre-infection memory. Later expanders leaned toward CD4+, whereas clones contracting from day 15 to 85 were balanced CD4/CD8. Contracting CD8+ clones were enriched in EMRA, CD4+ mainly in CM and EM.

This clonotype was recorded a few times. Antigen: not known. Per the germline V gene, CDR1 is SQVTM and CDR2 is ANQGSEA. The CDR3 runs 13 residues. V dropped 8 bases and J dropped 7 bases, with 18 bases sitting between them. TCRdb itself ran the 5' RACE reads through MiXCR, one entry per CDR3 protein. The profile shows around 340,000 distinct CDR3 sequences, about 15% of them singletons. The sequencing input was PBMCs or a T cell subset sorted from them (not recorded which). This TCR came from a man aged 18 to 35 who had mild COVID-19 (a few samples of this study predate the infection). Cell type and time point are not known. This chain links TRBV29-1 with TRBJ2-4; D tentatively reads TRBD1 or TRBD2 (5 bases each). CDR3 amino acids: CSTRRENENIQYF. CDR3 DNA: TGCAGCACCCGCAGGGAGAATGAGAACATTCAGTACTTC.